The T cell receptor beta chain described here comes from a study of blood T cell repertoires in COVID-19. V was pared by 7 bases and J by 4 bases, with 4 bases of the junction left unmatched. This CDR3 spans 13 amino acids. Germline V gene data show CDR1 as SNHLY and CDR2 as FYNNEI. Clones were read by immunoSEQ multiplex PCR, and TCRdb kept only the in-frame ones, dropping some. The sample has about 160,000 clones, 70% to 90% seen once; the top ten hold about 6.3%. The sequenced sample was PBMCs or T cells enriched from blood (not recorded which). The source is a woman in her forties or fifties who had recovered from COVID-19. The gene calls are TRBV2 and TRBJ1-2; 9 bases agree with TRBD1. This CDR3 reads CASTTGGGYGYTF. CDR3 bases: TGTGCCAGCACCACAGGGGGCGGCTATGGCTACACCTTC.